These T cell receptor beta chains were read from a single sample in a study of shared clonotypes between healthy human individuals. Some clones are missing from TCRdb's copy, which holds only in-frame ones; the method was immunoSEQ multiplex PCR. The table has a few million clones, more than 90% seen once. Sequenced sample: naive CD4+ T cells sorted from blood. The receptors here all came from a man aged 18 to 30 in good health. Both conserved end residues are part of each CDR3. Fields, in order: V gene, D gene, clone size, J gene, CDR3 DNA, CDR3 protein. A D gene is named only where the DNA matches it firmly. Clone size is shown for a subset of rows, as once, few, many or a class of expanded clone.

v_gene: TRBV4-1; d_gene: .; abundance: few; j_gene: TRBJ1-5; CDR3nt: TGCGCCAGCAGCCAAGAAGGGGCCGGATGGAATCAGCCCCAGCATTTT; CDR3aa: CASSQEGAGWNQPQHF
v_gene: TRBV5-1; d_gene: TRBD1; abundance: .; j_gene: TRBJ1-3; CDR3nt: TGCGCCAGCACCCCGACAGGGACCTACTCTGGAAACACCATATATTTT; CDR3aa: CASTPTGTYSGNTIYF
v_gene: TRBV30; d_gene: TRBD1; abundance: once; j_gene: TRBJ2-2; CDR3nt: TGTGCCTGGAGCCGGACAGGGGTCACCGGGGAGCTGTTTTTT; CDR3aa: CAWSRTGVTGELFF
v_gene: TRBV9; d_gene: .; abundance: .; j_gene: TRBJ2-3; CDR3nt: TGTGCCAGCGCGTACCAGATCACAGATACGCAGTATTTT; CDR3aa: CASAYQITDTQYF
v_gene: TRBV7-8; d_gene: .; abundance: .; j_gene: TRBJ1-4; CDR3nt: TGTGCCAGCAGTCAGGGAGGCAGGTCGGATGAAAAACTGTTTTTT; CDR3aa: CASSQGGRSDEKLFF
v_gene: TRBV21-1; d_gene: .; abundance: few; j_gene: TRBJ1-4; CDR3nt: TGTGCCAGCAGCCTGAAAGGTGAAAAACTGTTTTTT; CDR3aa: CASSLKGEKLFF
v_gene: TRBV6-1; d_gene: .; abundance: .; j_gene: TRBJ2-2; CDR3nt: TGTGCCAGCAGTAGAGTGGTGGGGGGAACCGGGGAGCTGTTTTTT; CDR3aa: CASSRVVGGTGELFF
v_gene: TRBV30; d_gene: TRBD1; abundance: .; j_gene: TRBJ2-5; CDR3nt: TGTGCCTGGAGTGCCCTGGGACAGGGTCAAGAGACCCAGTACTTC; CDR3aa: CAWSALGQGQETQYF
v_gene: TRBV19; d_gene: .; abundance: .; j_gene: TRBJ1-2; CDR3nt: TGTGCCAGTAGTGCCTCGACAGGCCTTGCCTTC; CDR3aa: CASSASTGLAF
v_gene: TRBV10-3; d_gene: TRBD2; abundance: .; j_gene: TRBJ2-2; CDR3nt: TGTGCCATTGCGGGGGGGGAACCCACCGGGGAGCTGTTTTTT; CDR3aa: CAIAGGEPTGELFF
v_gene: TRBV4-1; d_gene: .; abundance: .; j_gene: TRBJ1-5; CDR3nt: TGCGCCAGCAGCCAGACACAGGGCACAGTGGGTCAGCCCCAGCATTTT; CDR3aa: CASSQTQGTVGQPQHF
v_gene: TRBV7-8; d_gene: TRBD2; abundance: once; j_gene: TRBJ2-7; CDR3nt: TGTGCCAGCAGCTACCTCCTCGCGGGAGGTGAGCAGTACTTC; CDR3aa: CASSYLLAGGEQYF
v_gene: TRBV11-2; d_gene: TRBD2; abundance: .; j_gene: TRBJ2-7; CDR3nt: TGTGCCAGCAGCTCCTCTTGGCGGGAGTACGAGCAGTACTTC; CDR3aa: CASSSSWREYEQYF
v_gene: TRBV7-2; d_gene: TRBD2; abundance: .; j_gene: TRBJ2-7; CDR3nt: TGTGCCAGCAGCAAACTAGCGGCCAAATTTCACGAGCAGTACTTC; CDR3aa: CASSKLAAKFHEQYF
v_gene: TRBV29-1; d_gene: .; abundance: .; j_gene: TRBJ2-1; CDR3nt: TGCAGCGTTGAAGAGCGGCTGGCTGAGCAGTTCTTC; CDR3aa: CSVEERLAEQFF
v_gene: TRBV9; d_gene: .; abundance: .; j_gene: TRBJ2-3; CDR3nt: TGTGCCAGCAGCTCCAGGGGTAGCGTCCCAGATACGCAGTATTTT; CDR3aa: CASSSRGSVPDTQYF
v_gene: TRBV11-2; d_gene: .; abundance: .; j_gene: TRBJ2-7; CDR3nt: TGTGCCAGCAGCTTAGAAGCAGGCCCCGTCTACGAGCAGTACTTC; CDR3aa: CASSLEAGPVYEQYF
v_gene: TRBV27; d_gene: .; abundance: .; j_gene: TRBJ1-1; CDR3nt: TGTGCCAGCAGTTTATCTACAGGATCGAACACTGAAGCTTTCTTT; CDR3aa: CASSLSTGSNTEAFF
v_gene: TRBV7-2; d_gene: TRBD2; abundance: .; j_gene: TRBJ2-1; CDR3nt: TGTGCCAGCAGCTTTAGGCGGGGAGGGACCTACAATGAGCAGTTCTTC; CDR3aa: CASSFRRGGTYNEQFF
v_gene: TRBV15; d_gene: TRBD1; abundance: .; j_gene: TRBJ1-5; CDR3nt: TGTGCCACCAGGAGACAGGGTACGAATAGCAATCAGCCCCAGCATTTT; CDR3aa: CATRRQGTNSNQPQHF
v_gene: TRBV5-4; d_gene: TRBD2; abundance: .; j_gene: TRBJ2-3; CDR3nt: TGTGCCAGCAGCTTGGTCGCTAGCGGGGATACGCAGTATTTT; CDR3aa: CASSLVASGDTQYF
v_gene: TRBV30; d_gene: TRBD1; abundance: .; j_gene: TRBJ1-4; CDR3nt: TGTGCCTGGGGACAGGGTATCGGGAAACTGTTTTTT; CDR3aa: CAWGQGIGKLFF
v_gene: TRBV4-1; d_gene: .; abundance: few; j_gene: TRBJ1-2; CDR3nt: TGCGCCAGCAGCCACCGACAGGATGGCTATGGCTACACCTTC; CDR3aa: CASSHRQDGYGYTF
v_gene: TRBV19; d_gene: .; abundance: .; j_gene: TRBJ1-5; CDR3nt: TGTGCCAGTAGTCCGACTTTTAGCAATCAGCCCCAGCATTTT; CDR3aa: CASSPTFSNQPQHF
v_gene: TRBV27; d_gene: .; abundance: .; j_gene: TRBJ1-2; CDR3nt: TGTGCCAGCAGTTTATTCCCTGGAAGACCTAACTATGGCTACACCTTC; CDR3aa: CASSLFPGRPNYGYTF
v_gene: TRBV6-6; d_gene: TRBD1; abundance: .; j_gene: TRBJ2-7; CDR3nt: TGTGCCAGCAGTTACTCGACAGGGGGCAGCGAGCAGTACTTC; CDR3aa: CASSYSTGGSEQYF
v_gene: TRBV6-5; d_gene: .; abundance: once; j_gene: TRBJ1-2; CDR3nt: TGTGCCGCGGATGGGTGGTATGGCTACACCTTC; CDR3aa: CAADGWYGYTF
v_gene: TRBV19; d_gene: .; abundance: .; j_gene: TRBJ2-7; CDR3nt: TGTGCCAGTAGTAATCAGGGTGGCTCCTACGAGCAGTACTTC; CDR3aa: CASSNQGGSYEQYF
v_gene: TRBV10-2; d_gene: TRBD1; abundance: .; j_gene: TRBJ1-3; CDR3nt: TGCGCCAGCAGTGAGGCACAGGGGGTTGGAAACACCATATATTTT; CDR3aa: CASSEAQGVGNTIYF
v_gene: TRBV7-8; d_gene: TRBD2; abundance: .; j_gene: TRBJ2-5; CDR3nt: TGTGCCAGCAGCTCTATTACTAGCGGGGAAGAGACCCAGTACTTC; CDR3aa: CASSSITSGEETQYF
v_gene: TRBV27; d_gene: .; abundance: .; j_gene: TRBJ2-7; CDR3nt: TGTGCCAGCAGAATCAGACGGGAAACCTCCTACGAGCAGTACTTC; CDR3aa: CASRIRRETSYEQYF
v_gene: TRBV11-2; d_gene: TRBD2; abundance: .; j_gene: TRBJ2-7; CDR3nt: TGTGCCAGCAGCCGCAGACTAGCTCCCCTCTACGAGCAGTACTTC; CDR3aa: CASSRRLAPLYEQYF
v_gene: TRBV6-1; d_gene: .; abundance: .; j_gene: TRBJ1-4; CDR3nt: TGTGCCAGCAGTGAGGGGGCTCGGGCTGAAAAACTGTTTTTT; CDR3aa: CASSEGARAEKLFF
v_gene: TRBV18; d_gene: .; abundance: .; j_gene: TRBJ2-6; CDR3nt: TGTGCCAGCTCGCAACAGCTTGTCTCTGGGGCCAACGTCCTGACTTTC; CDR3aa: CASSQQLVSGANVLTF
v_gene: TRBV4-1; d_gene: .; abundance: .; j_gene: TRBJ2-7; CDR3nt: TGCGCCAGCAGCCGCCAGCGACAGGATCTCTACGAGCAGTACTTC; CDR3aa: CASSRQRQDLYEQYF
v_gene: TRBV5-4; d_gene: TRBD2; abundance: once; j_gene: TRBJ2-3; CDR3nt: TGTGCCAGCAGTTCTAGACTAGCGGAGAGCACAGATACGCAGTATTTT; CDR3aa: CASSSRLAESTDTQYF
v_gene: TRBV6-1; d_gene: .; abundance: .; j_gene: TRBJ2-2; CDR3nt: TGTGCCAGCAGTGTTGCAGGGCCTAACACCGGGGAGCTGTTTTTT; CDR3aa: CASSVAGPNTGELFF
v_gene: TRBV28; d_gene: TRBD1; abundance: once; j_gene: TRBJ2-7; CDR3nt: TGTGCCAGCGGACAGGGAATGCCCTACGAGCAGTACTTC; CDR3aa: CASGQGMPYEQYF
v_gene: TRBV27; d_gene: .; abundance: .; j_gene: TRBJ2-2; CDR3nt: TGTGCCAGCAGTTCAGGGATCCGGAACACCGGGGAGCTGTTTTTT; CDR3aa: CASSSGIRNTGELFF
v_gene: TRBV5-4; d_gene: TRBD2; abundance: .; j_gene: TRBJ2-5; CDR3nt: TGTGCCAGCAGCTCCGTCGGGGCGGGGGTCCAAGAGACCCAGTACTTC; CDR3aa: CASSSVGAGVQETQYF
v_gene: TRBV10-2; d_gene: .; abundance: .; j_gene: TRBJ2-5; CDR3nt: TGCGCCAGCAGTGAGTCTGGGGCGGTGGAGACCCAGTACTTC; CDR3aa: CASSESGAVETQYF
v_gene: TRBV5-1; d_gene: TRBD1; abundance: .; j_gene: TRBJ2-5; CDR3nt: TGCGCCAGCAGCTGGGACAGGGAAGGGACCCAGTACTTC; CDR3aa: CASSWDREGTQYF
v_gene: TRBV29-1; d_gene: TRBD1; abundance: .; j_gene: TRBJ2-3; CDR3nt: TGCAGCGTTGACGGGACAGGGGTTTGGGATACGCAGTATTTT; CDR3aa: CSVDGTGVWDTQYF
v_gene: TRBV7-2; d_gene: .; abundance: once; j_gene: TRBJ2-7; CDR3nt: TGTGCCAGCAGCATCGGGGGCGCCTACGAGCAGTACTTC; CDR3aa: CASSIGGAYEQYF
v_gene: TRBV7-2; d_gene: .; abundance: .; j_gene: TRBJ2-5; CDR3nt: TGTGCCAGCAGCTTAGATAGGTGGGAAGAGACCCAGTACTTC; CDR3aa: CASSLDRWEETQYF
v_gene: TRBV7-9; d_gene: .; abundance: .; j_gene: TRBJ2-5; CDR3nt: TGTGCCAGCAGCTTAGGACGGAGGACTGGAGAGACCCAGTACTTC; CDR3aa: CASSLGRRTGETQYF
v_gene: TRBV5-4; d_gene: .; abundance: .; j_gene: TRBJ2-3; CDR3nt: TGTGCCAGCAGCTTGTTGGCAAACACAGATACGCAGTATTTT; CDR3aa: CASSLLANTDTQYF
v_gene: TRBV19; d_gene: .; abundance: .; j_gene: TRBJ1-3; CDR3nt: TGTGCCAGCAGGGGTTCTGGAAACACCATATATTTT; CDR3aa: CASRGSGNTIYF
v_gene: TRBV28; d_gene: TRBD1; abundance: .; j_gene: TRBJ2-7; CDR3nt: TGTGCCAGCAGTTTGCGTCCCACAGGGGTTAACGAGCAGTACTTC; CDR3aa: CASSLRPTGVNEQYF
v_gene: TRBV5-6; d_gene: .; abundance: .; j_gene: TRBJ1-5; CDR3nt: TGTGCCAGCAGCTTGGGACAGGTCAATCAGCCCCAGCATTTT; CDR3aa: CASSLGQVNQPQHF
v_gene: TRBV6-5; d_gene: TRBD2; abundance: .; j_gene: TRBJ2-4; CDR3nt: TGTGCCAGCAGTTACTCTCCTAGCGGGGGGGCCAGCATTCAGTACTTC; CDR3aa: CASSYSPSGGASIQYF
v_gene: TRBV29-1; d_gene: .; abundance: few; j_gene: TRBJ1-1; CDR3nt: TGCAGCGTTGGTGAATGGAGGGAAGCTTTCTTT; CDR3aa: CSVGEWREAFF
v_gene: TRBV6-5; d_gene: .; abundance: .; j_gene: TRBJ1-5; CDR3nt: TGTGCCAGCAGCACCACTGGGGGCATCGGTCAGCCCCAGCATTTT; CDR3aa: CASSTTGGIGQPQHF